Sequencing of this T cell receptor beta chain was carried out in a study of cytomegalovirus exposure and HLA in healthy donors. Findings of the study overall: The study had only CMV serostatus as immune exposure information. The study listed under 200 cytomegalovirus-associated TCR beta chains. Analysis was carried out at a later point, and it linked a missense DCLRE1C variant to TCR beta V- and J-gene trimming. HLA-A and HLA-B allele assignments for most subjects were reportedly predicted accurately using TCR beta sequences.

Worth noting for this clone: The target antigen is unknown.

V lost 2 bases, J lost 1 base, and 8 bases stayed unmatched. Looked up from germline, CDR1 is MRHNA and CDR2 is SNTAGT. This CDR3 region has 18 residues. 60 Vbeta and 13 Jbeta primers were used in PCR. The method was immunoSEQ multiplex PCR; TCRdb's version includes in-frame clones alone and lacks a portion of them. The sample holds roughly 100,000 clones, 65% to 90% seen once. Specimen: PBMCs. The TCR was taken from a man aged 45-65 years in good health and CMV-seronegative. The V call is TRBV6-4, the J call TRBJ2-3; 11 bases are shared with TRBD2. In nucleotides, the CDR3 is TGTGCCAGCAGTGACCCATATCCGGGACTAGCGGGCACAGATACGCAGTATTTT. As protein: CASSDPYPGLAGTDTQYF.